This TCR beta chain was sequenced during a study of T cell responses to AZD1222 COVID-19 vaccine. Study-level results: The sample set comprised mostly white British donors with more females, and clonal diversity was possibly underestimated.

A note on this clone: Its antigen is as yet unknown.

The CDR3 is made up of 17 amino acids. V was cut by 2 bases and J by 0 bases, with 14 bases left in between. The V gene's germline CDR1 is SGHNT and CDR2 YYREEE (reference sequence). Using immunoSEQ multiplex PCR, the repertoire was profiled, and TCRdb retains in-frame clones only, with some absent. The table records 73,000 or so clones, approximately 80% of them present only once. This sequence joins TRBV5-4 and TRBJ1-4; perhaps TRBD1 as D (5 bases). The material was peripheral blood, obtained on day 0 of AZD1222 vaccination. This receptor was obtained from an adult in good health. The CDR3 DNA follows: TGTGCCAGCAGCTTAAAGGGGAGAGGCGCAACTAATGAAAAACTGTTTTTT. Its translation: CASSLKGRGATNEKLFF.